The 25 T cell receptor beta chains in this list originate from one sample, sequenced in a study of regulatory T cells in long-lasting Graves disease. Both iRepertoire HTBI primers and Arm-PCR of CDR3 regions were used to build the TCR beta libraries. A single record per CDR3 protein comes from TCRdb applying MiXCR to the multiplex PCR reads. The sample includes some 440,000 distinct CDR3 sequences, about a fifth of them seen just once. The time point here: persistent/refractory GD, antithyroid drugs over 5 years with positive TRAb. RNA isolated from PBMCs was used to make the TCR library. The specimen comprised peripheral blood mononuclear cells (PBMCs), sampled when the disease was refractory, from a patient treated with antithyroid drugs. Receptors were obtained from a female donor with Graves disease.

In its sample, this clonotype was seen a few times. The chain recombines TRBV19 with TRBJ2-7; 11 bases agree with TRBD2. The CDR3 is 16 residues long. Germline values: CDR1 LNHDA, CDR2 SQIVND (reference sequence). Trimming took 4 bases from V and 3 from J; bases not matched to a gene: 8. The CDR3, as DNA: TGTGCCAGTAGTACGGTAACTAGCGGGAGATTCTACGAGCAGTACTTC. It codes for CASSTVTSGRFYEQYF.

As for this clonotype: Since a far larger clone is one base different, this is likely a read error. This chain joins TRBV27 and TRBJ1-2, with TRBD1 identical over 7 bases. CDR1 MNHEY and CDR2 SMNVEV come from the germline V gene (reference sequence). The CDR3 sequence is 12 residues long. V was clipped by 5 bases and J by 6 bases; unmatched bases: 3. CDR3 DNA sequence: TGTGCCAGCAGTGAAACAGGGGATGGCTACACCTTC. This sequence encodes CASSETGDGYTF.

This clonotype was detected many times. The chain employs TRBV28 and TRBJ1-6; TRBD1 matches at 8 bases. This CDR3 region has 15 residues. The germline V gene encodes CDR1 MDHEN and CDR2 SYDVKM. V gave up 5 bases and J gave up 6 bases; unmatched junction bases: 6. The CDR3 sequence is CASSNSGGVNSPLHF. For the CDR3, the DNA is TGTGCCAGCAGTAACTCAGGGGGCGTTAATTCACCCCTCCACTTT. The variable domain in full, with the rest retrieved from reference TRBV28 and TRBJ1-6, is DVKVTQSSRYLVKRTGEKVFLECVQDMDHENMFWYRQDPGLGLRLIYFSYDVKMKEKGDIPEGYSVSREKKERFSLILESASTNQTSMYLCASSNSGGVNSPLHFGNGTRLTVT.

The table lists this clonotype with many counts. This chain joins TRBV28 and TRBJ2-2, with 7 bases identical to TRBD2. CDR1 MDHEN and CDR2 SYDVKM come from the germline V gene. CDR3 length equals 13 residues. The junction had 6 bases not matched to a gene; V was cut back by 5 bases and J by 9 bases. The CDR3 nucleotides read TGTGCCAGCAGTGATAGCGGGCAACGGGAGCTGTTTTTT. Translation gives CASSDSGQRELFF.

The genes are TRBV4-2 and TRBJ1-2; D gene unclear. The V gene's germline CDR1 is LGHNA and CDR2 YNFKEQ. V lost 3 bases and J 2 bases, leaving 13 bases between the germline ends. The CDR3 is 15 residues long. The CDR3 nucleotides read TGTGCCAGCAGCCAGGCCGGGGATCTGAACTATGGCTACACCTTC. It codes for CASSQAGDLNYGYTF.

This clonotype has ten or more counts. This chain joins TRBV20-1 and TRBJ1-2; no clear D gene. Deletions cut 6 bases from V and 8 bases from J, with 16 bases between. The germline V gene encodes CDR1 DFQATT and CDR2 SNEGSKA (reference sequence). The CDR3 totals 12 residues. The CDR3 bases are TGCAGTGCCATCCGGGAACGAGGAGGCTACACCTTC. Encoded protein: CSAIRERGGYTF.

On this clonotype itself: This may be a read error: a much more frequent sequence differs by one nucleotide. The conserved final phenylalanine or tryptophan is absent from the CDR3, which likely points to a read error. V is TRBV6-4 and J is TRBJ2-7; no clear D. Germline CDR1 reads MRHNA; CDR2 reads SNTAGT. This CDR3 spans 12 amino acids. Trimming cost V 5 bases and J 2 bases, with 7 bases left between them. The CDR3 loop reads CASSRITYEQYL. The CDR3 region has the DNA TGTGCCAGCAGTCGGATAACCTACGAGCAGTACCTC.

This clonotype has a handful of counts. The chain is built from TRBV7-2 and TRBJ1-5; weak D call: TRBD1 (6 bases). The CDR3 has 16 amino acids. The germline V and J ends were trimmed by 1 base and 4 bases, with 14 bases remaining between them. Germline CDR1 is SGHTA and CDR2 is FQGNSA. The CDR3 protein is CASSLVVLTGNQPQHF. In DNA, the CDR3 is TGTGCCAGCAGCTTAGTAGTATTGACAGGTAATCAGCCCCAGCATTTT.

The gene calls are TRBV27 and TRBJ1-1, with D possibly matching TRBD1 (5 bases). Germline V CDR1 and CDR2: MNHEY, SMNVEV (reference sequence). The CDR3 is made up of 16 amino acids. With 2 bases removed from V and 5 bases from J, the gap between germline ends came to 18 bases. This CDR3 reads CASSLNIPMEGTEAFF. Here the CDR3 DNA reads TGTGCCAGCAGTTTAAATATCCCCATGGAGGGGACTGAAGCTTTCTTT.

This clonotype occurred many times. This chain joins TRBV7-2 and TRBJ2-7, with D possibly TRBD1 on 5 matching bases. This CDR3 has 12 amino acids. Germline V gene lookup returns CDR1 SGHTA and CDR2 FQGNSA. V lost 2 bases and J 5 bases, leaving 7 bases between the germline ends. CDR3 protein: CASSLTGDEQYF. The CDR3, as DNA: TGTGCCAGCAGCTTAACAGGAGACGAGCAGTACTTC.

The V and J genes are TRBV6-2 or TRBV6-3 and TRBJ2-7; no clear D. The V gene lost 0 bases and the J gene lost 1 base, with 7 bases spanning the gap. CDR3 length equals 14 residues. Germline loops: CDR1 MNHEY, CDR2 SVGEGT. In DNA form, the CDR3 reads TGTGCCAGCAGTTACTCCTTAGTGTCCTACGAGCAGTACTTC. Residues: CASSYSLVSYEQYF.

This clonotype occurred a few times. The chain couples TRBV29-1 to TRBJ2-6; D is uncertain. Trimming left V 6 bases short and J 0 bases short, with 9 bases between. This CDR3 is 14 amino acids long. In germline, CDR1 is SQVTM, CDR2 ANQGSEA. This CDR3 is CSVKLSSGANVLTF. CDR3 DNA: TGCAGCGTAAAACTGAGCTCTGGGGCCAACGTCCTGACTTTC. Full variable domain (remainder filled in from reference TRBV29-1 and TRBJ2-6): SAVISQKPSRDICQRGTSLTIQCQVDSQVTMMFWYRQQPGQSLTLIATANQGSEATYESGFVIDKFPISRPNLTFSTLTVSNMSPEDSSIYLCSVKLSSGANVLTFGAGSRLTVL.

This clonotype showed up many times. CDR3 sequence: CASSLGSTGAVGYGYTF. The CDR3 DNA follows: TGTGCCAGCAGCTTAGGGTCCACAGGAGCCGTAGGCTATGGCTACACCTTC. This chain connects TRBV7-9 to TRBJ1-2; tentative D call: TRBD1 (5 bases). Germline-derived CDR1 and CDR2 are SEHNR and FQNEAQ (reference sequence). Trimming shortened V by 1 base and J by 4 bases, and 19 bases separated the two germline ends. There are 17 residues in the CDR3.

The V gene is TRBV24-1, the J gene TRBJ1-5, with 7 nucleotides matching TRBD1. The length of the CDR3 is 15 residues. The trim removed 3 bases at V and 2 bases at J, leaving 3 bases unmatched. Germline loops: CDR1 KGHDR, CDR2 SFDVKD. CDR3 nucleotides: TGTGCCACCAGTGATACTACAGGGGGCAATCAGCCCCAGCATTTT. This sequence encodes CATSDTTGGNQPQHF.

Of note for this clonotype: The CDR3 ends on some other residue instead of the conserved phenylalanine or tryptophan, so this is likely a read error. The V call is TRBV20-1, the J call TRBJ1-1, with D unresolved. V was cut by 7 bases and J by 3 bases, with 9 bases left in between. CDR3 size: 11 residues. Germline CDR1 reads DFQATT; CDR2 reads SNEGSKA (reference sequence). The CDR3 protein is CSGFGHTEAFC. CDR3 DNA sequence: TGCAGTGGGTTTGGCCACACTGAAGCTTTCTGT.

Written as DNA, the CDR3 is TGTGCCTGGAGCTCGAGTGCAGATACGCAGTATTTT. It specifies CAWSSSADTQYF. V is TRBV30 and J is TRBJ2-3; no firm D call. The CDR3 covers 12 residues. CDR1 is GTSNPN and CDR2 is SVGIG in the germline V gene (reference sequence). The V end lost 3 bases, the J end lost 4 bases, and 8 bases lay between the germline ends.

This chain links TRBV6-1 with TRBJ2-3; 14 bases agree with TRBD2. This CDR3 has 18 amino acids. The germline CDR1 and CDR2 sequences are MNHNS and SASEGT. J gave up 1 base and V 7 bases, and 10 bases lay outside the gene matches. Here the CDR3 reads CASIGAGLAGEGTDTQYF. The CDR3 DNA reads TGTGCCAGCATCGGCGCGGGACTAGCGGGAGAGGGCACAGATACGCAGTATTTT.

This chain joins TRBV19 and TRBJ1-2; D gene ambiguous. Trimming removed 5 bases from V and 0 bases from J, with 10 bases in between. Per germline, CDR1 LNHDA and CDR2 SQIVND (reference sequence). The CDR3 is made up of 14 amino acids. CDR3 in amino acids: CASSSGLTNYGYTF. The CDR3 DNA reads as TGTGCCAGTAGTTCCGGACTGACTAACTATGGCTACACCTTC.

Many counts were recorded for this clonotype. This chain uses TRBV10-3 with TRBJ2-5; D is undetermined. The CDR3 sequence is 13 residues long. V lost 2 bases and J 5 bases, leaving 9 bases between the germline ends. The germline V gene encodes CDR1 ENHRY and CDR2 SYGVKD. The CDR3 reads CAISEGRGETQYF. CDR3 sequence (DNA): TGTGCCATCAGTGAGGGACGTGGGGAGACCCAGTACTTC.

The genes are TRBV12-3 or TRBV12-4 and TRBJ2-2; perhaps D is TRBD1 or TRBD2 (5 bases each). The CDR3 is 15 residues long. The V end was cut by 4 bases, the J end by 6 bases, with 15 bases between. Written as DNA, the CDR3 is TGTGCCAGCAGTTACCGGGACCCTAGGTCCGGGGAGCTGTTTTTT. Protein sequence: CASSYRDPRSGELFF.

The chain carries TRBV7-9 and TRBJ1-4; the D gene is possibly TRBD1 (5 bases). Trimming removed 5 bases at V and 6 bases at J, with 16 bases between. This CDR3 comprises 15 residues. CDR1 is SEHNR, CDR2 FQNEAQ, per germline (reference sequence). In nucleotides, the CDR3 is TGTGCCAGCAGCCCTACAGCTCCGGGGCATGAAAAACTGTTTTTT. It specifies CASSPTAPGHEKLFF.

This clonotype was observed at least ten times. This chain joins TRBV7-8 and TRBJ1-2, with no clear D. CDR1 and CDR2 from the germline V gene are SGHVS and FQNEAQ. Trimming pared 3 bases from V and 8 bases from J, leaving 13 bases between. This CDR3 has 13 residues. CDR3: CASSLHSAGGYTF. CDR3 coding DNA: TGTGCCAGCAGCTTGCACAGCGCGGGAGGCTACACCTTC.

This clonotype was detected ten times or more. The chain couples TRBV20-1 to TRBJ2-5, with TRBD2 as a possible D gene (7 bases). V lost 3 bases, J lost 5 bases, and 13 bases lay in between. Germline CDR1 and CDR2: DFQATT and SNEGSKA (reference sequence). The CDR3 sequence is 13 residues long. The CDR3 loop is CSAREGGMETQYF. The CDR3 DNA is TGCAGTGCTAGGGAGGGGGGGATGGAGACCCAGTACTTC.

This clonotype was seen ten or more times. The V call is TRBV28, the J call TRBJ1-2; 7 bases are shared with TRBD1. Germline V lookup: CDR1 MDHEN, CDR2 SYDVKM. V shed 8 bases, J shed 6 bases, and the junction held 6 bases outside the gene matches. The CDR3 is 12 residues long. In nucleotides, the CDR3 is TGTGCCAGCTCGACAGGGTTGAATGGCTACACCTTC. Translated, it gives CASSTGLNGYTF.

A remark on this clonotype: At one end, the junction sequence differs from germline, possibly due to a read error. The gene calls are TRBV28 and TRBJ2-5, with TRBD2 matching 13 bases. The CDR3 covers 15 residues. The germline CDR1 and CDR2 sequences are MDHEN and SYDVKM. CDR3 protein: CANSLGLAGSKAQYF. The CDR3 DNA follows: TGTGCCAACAGTTTGGGACTAGCGGGATCCAAGGCCCAGTACTTC.